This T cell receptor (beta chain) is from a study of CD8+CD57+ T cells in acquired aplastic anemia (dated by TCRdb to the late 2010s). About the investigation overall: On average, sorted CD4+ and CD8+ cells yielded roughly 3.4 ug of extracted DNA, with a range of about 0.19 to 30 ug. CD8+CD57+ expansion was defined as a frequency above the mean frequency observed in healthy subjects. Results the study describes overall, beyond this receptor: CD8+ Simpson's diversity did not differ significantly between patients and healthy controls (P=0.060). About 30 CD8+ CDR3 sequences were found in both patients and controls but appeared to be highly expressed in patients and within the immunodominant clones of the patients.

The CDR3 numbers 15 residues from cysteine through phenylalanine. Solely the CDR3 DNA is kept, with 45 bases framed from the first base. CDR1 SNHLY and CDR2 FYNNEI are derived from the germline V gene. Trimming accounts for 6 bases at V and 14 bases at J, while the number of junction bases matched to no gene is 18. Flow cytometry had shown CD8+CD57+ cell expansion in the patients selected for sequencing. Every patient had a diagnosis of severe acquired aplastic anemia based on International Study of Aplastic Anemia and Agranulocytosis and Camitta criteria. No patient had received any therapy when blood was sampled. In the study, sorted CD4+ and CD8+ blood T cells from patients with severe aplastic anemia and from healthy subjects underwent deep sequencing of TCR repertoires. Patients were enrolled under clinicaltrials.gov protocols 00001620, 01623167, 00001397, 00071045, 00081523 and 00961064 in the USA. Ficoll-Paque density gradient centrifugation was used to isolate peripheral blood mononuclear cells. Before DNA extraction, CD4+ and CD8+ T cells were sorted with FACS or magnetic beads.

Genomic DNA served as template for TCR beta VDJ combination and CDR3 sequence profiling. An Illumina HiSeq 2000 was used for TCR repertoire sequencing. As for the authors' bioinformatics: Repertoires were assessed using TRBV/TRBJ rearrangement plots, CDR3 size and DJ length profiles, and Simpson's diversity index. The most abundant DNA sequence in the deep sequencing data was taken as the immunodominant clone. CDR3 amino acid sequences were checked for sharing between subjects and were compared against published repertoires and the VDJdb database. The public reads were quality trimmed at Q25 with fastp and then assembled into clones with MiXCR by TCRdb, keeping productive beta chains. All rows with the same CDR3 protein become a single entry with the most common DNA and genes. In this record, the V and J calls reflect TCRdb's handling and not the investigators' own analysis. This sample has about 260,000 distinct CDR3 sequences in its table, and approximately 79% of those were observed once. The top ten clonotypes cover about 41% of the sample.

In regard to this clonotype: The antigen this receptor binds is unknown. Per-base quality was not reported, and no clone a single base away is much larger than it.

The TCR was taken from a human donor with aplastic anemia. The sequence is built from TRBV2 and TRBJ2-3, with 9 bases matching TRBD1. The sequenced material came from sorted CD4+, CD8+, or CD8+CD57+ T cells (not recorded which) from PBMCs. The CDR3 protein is CASSVGGQGTNTPYF. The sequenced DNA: TGTGCCAGCAGCGTGGGGGGACAGGGCACAAATACTCCGTATTTT.